The 3 T cell receptor beta chains presented below share a single source sample, sequenced in a study of OX40 agonist ivuxolimab in advanced cancers. TCRdb's table, derived via immunoSEQ multiplex PCR, lists solely in-frame clones and lacks some. The top ten hold 0.76% of the sample, which has about 77,000 clones, around 83% seen once. Sequencing used CD4+ or CD8+ T cells sorted from blood, obtained in a trial of the OX40 agonist ivuxolimab. The source is an adult with an advanced solid tumor such as melanoma, head and neck, liver or kidney cancer.

V usage is TRBV11-2 and J usage is TRBJ2-3, with D perhaps TRBD1 (5 bases). This CDR3 spans 13 amino acids. V was trimmed by 1 base and J by 3 bases, leaving 5 bases between them. Germline CDR1 reads SGHAT; CDR2 reads FQNNGV. CDR3 sequence reads: CASSLGQTDTQYF. DNA of the CDR3: TGTGCCAGCAGCTTAGGACAGACAGATACGCAGTATTTT.

This clone showed up just once. The CDR3: CASSPGQGSTEAFF. The DNA of the CDR3 is TGTGCCAGCTCACCAGGACAGGGTAGCACTGAAGCTTTCTTT. The chain combines TRBV18 with TRBJ1-1; 8 nucleotides agree with TRBD1. Trimming took 2 bases from V and 4 from J; bases not matched to a gene: 3. CDR1 is KGHSH and CDR2 is LQKENI in the germline V gene. This CDR3 has 14 amino acids.

This clone was counted only a few times. The genes are TRBV5-5 and TRBJ1-4; D remains ambiguous. This CDR3 is 14 amino acids long. V lost 4 bases to trimming and J lost 4 bases, with 11 bases between them. Germline CDR1 SGHKS, CDR2 YYEKEE (reference sequence). The CDR3 DNA follows: TGTGCCAGCAGCCTCCAGACAAATAATGAAAAACTGTTTTTT. As protein: CASSLQTNNEKLFF.